The clone carrying this TCR beta chain was found a few times. The data stem from a study of blood T cell repertoires in COVID-19. Trimming pared 1 base from V and 0 bases from J, leaving 13 bases between. This CDR3 is 16 amino acids long. Per the germline V gene, CDR1 is KGHSH and CDR2 is LQKENI. Clones were read by immunoSEQ multiplex PCR, and TCRdb kept only the in-frame ones, dropping some. The sample shows about 81,000 clones, about four fifths of them seen only once. This sequence was found in a human donor in a cohort sampled during active COVID-19. The sample consisted of peripheral blood. The V call is TRBV18, the J call TRBJ2-7, with a weak D call TRBD2 (6 bases). The CDR3 DNA follows: TGTGCCAGCTCACCACTCCCCGGGACTTCCTCCTACGAGCAGTACTTC. Amino acid sequence: CASSPLPGTSSYEQYF. Full variable domain (missing parts from reference TRBV18 and TRBJ2-7): NAGVMQNPRHLVRRRGQEARLRCSPMKGHSHVYWYRQLPEEGLKFMVYLQKENIIDESGMPKERFSAEFPKEGPSILRIQQVVRGDSAAYFCASSPLPGTSSYEQYFGPGTRLTVT.